This TCR beta chain was obtained from a study of blood T cell repertoires in COVID-19. Overall study context: COVID-19 samples collected from the United States, Italy and Spain covered acute and convalescent phases. Sources were T cells, B-cell-depleted T cells, or PBMCs; the material itself was cDNA or gDNA.

In the authors' methods: How many nucleated cells were present was estimated from reference gene primer amplification. The data were produced by immunoSEQ multiplex PCR, yet TCRdb's version contains in-frame clones alone and is incomplete. The DNA was the basis for D and trimming; V, J and clone size are from that table. The sample lists approximately 320,000 clones; roughly 90% were seen once. The Seattle patients joined while their infection was active and were tracked longitudinally afterward. The CDR3 consists of 16 residues. Source material: peripheral blood. This TCR was recovered from a woman aged 25-40 years with COVID-19, enrolled during active disease. J is TRBJ2-7 and V is TRBV21-1; whether TRBD2, the table's D call, matches the DNA was not checked. TRBV21-1 counts as a pseudogene. The CDR3 is CASSKRLASPPEEQYF. The CDR3 DNA reads as TGTGCCAGCAGCAAACGACTCGCCTCTCCCCCGGAGGAGCAGTACTTC.